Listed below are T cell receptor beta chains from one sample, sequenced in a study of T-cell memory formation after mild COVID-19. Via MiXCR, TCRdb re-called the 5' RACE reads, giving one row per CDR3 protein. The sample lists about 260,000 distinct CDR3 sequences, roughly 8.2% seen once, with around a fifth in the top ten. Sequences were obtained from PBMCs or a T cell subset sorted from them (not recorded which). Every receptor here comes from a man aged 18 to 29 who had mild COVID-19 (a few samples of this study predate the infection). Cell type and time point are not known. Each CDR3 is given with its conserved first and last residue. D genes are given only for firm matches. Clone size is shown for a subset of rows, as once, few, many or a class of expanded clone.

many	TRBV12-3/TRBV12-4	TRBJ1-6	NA	TGTGCCAGCAGTTTTCAGGGGCCCAATTCACCCCTCCACTTT	CASSFQGPNSPLHF
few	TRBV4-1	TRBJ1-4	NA	TGCGCCAGCAGCCAAGAAGGGCACACTAATGAAAAACTGTTTTTT	CASSQEGHTNEKLFF
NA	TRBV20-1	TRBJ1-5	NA	TGCAGTGCCCTAACCGGGCTAGTCAATCAGCCCCAGCATTTT	CSALTGLVNQPQHF
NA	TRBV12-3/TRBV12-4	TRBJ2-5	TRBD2	TGTGCCAGCAGTTTAGGGGCTCCTAGCGGGGGGGCTGGCGAGACCCAGTACTTC	CASSLGAPSGGAGETQYF
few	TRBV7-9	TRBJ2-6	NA	TGTGCCAGCAGCGCCCTACAGGGACTCTGGGCCAACGTCCTGACTTTC	CASSALQGLWANVLTF
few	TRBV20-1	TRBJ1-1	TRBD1	TGCAGTGCTAGAACCGGGACAGTAGCTTTCTTT	CSARTGTVAFF
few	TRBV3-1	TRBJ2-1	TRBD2	TGTGCCAGCAGCCAGAATAGCGGGGGGGCTGGTGAGCAGTTCTTC	CASSQNSGGAGEQFF
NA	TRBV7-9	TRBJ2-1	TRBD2	TGTGCCAGCAGCACCAGGGAGGCACTAGCGGGCCCCCACAATGAGCAGTTCTTC	CASSTREALAGPHNEQFF
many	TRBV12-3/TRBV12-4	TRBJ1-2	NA	TGTGCCAGCAGTTTGCGCGGTGGCTACACCTTC	CASSLRGGYTF
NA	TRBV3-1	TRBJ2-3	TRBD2	TGTGCCACGGGACTAGCGGGGGCTAGCACAGATACGCAGTATTTT	CATGLAGASTDTQYF
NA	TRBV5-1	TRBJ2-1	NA	TGCGCCAGCAGCTTGGACGCCCTCTACAATGAGCAGTTCTTC	CASSLDALYNEQFF
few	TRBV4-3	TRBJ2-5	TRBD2	TGCGCCAGCAGCCTAGAAGCTTACGGCTCTAGCGGTGGAGAGACCCAGTACTTC	CASSLEAYGSSGGETQYF
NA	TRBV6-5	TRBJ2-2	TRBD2	TGTGCCAGCAGTGACAGCGGGGGGTACACCGGGGAGCTGTTTTTT	CASSDSGGYTGELFF
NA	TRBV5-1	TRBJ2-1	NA	TGCGCCAGCAGCTTGGAGAGTGCCTACAATGAGCAGTTCTTC	CASSLESAYNEQFF
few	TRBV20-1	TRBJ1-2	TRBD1	TGCAGTGCGCCTGACAGGGGGCTTAGGAGCTACACCTTC	CSAPDRGLRSYTF